This T cell receptor (beta chain) is drawn from a study of patients and donors after allogeneic stem cell transplantation. Germline V lookup: CDR1 SGHTA, CDR2 FQGNSA. The CDR3 totals 16 residues. V was shortened by 2 bases and J by 11 bases, with 22 bases between the two germline ends. This clonotype showed up many times. TCRdb used MiXCR to reprocess the RT-PCR reads, holding one entry per CDR3 protein. The sample lists about 40,000 distinct CDR3 sequences; 25% to 40% were seen once. The clonotype comes from a human donor who was either an allogeneic HSCT recipient or a stem cell or donor lymphocyte infusion donor (not recorded which). It is not recorded whose cells these are; they may come from a transplant donor. The V gene is TRBV7-2, the J gene TRBJ1-5; D possibly corresponds to TRBD1 (6 bases). Material: blood, either unsorted or a sorted T cell fraction (not recorded which). The DNA of the CDR3 is TGTGCCAGCAGCTTAAACGAAGGGGGAGCCTCCCCGGCCCAGCATTTT. It is translated as CASSLNEGGASPAQHF. The entire variable domain, with the rest obtained from reference TRBV7-2 and TRBJ1-5, is as follows: GAGVSQSPSNKVTEKGKDVELRCDPISGHTALYWYRQSLGQGLEFLIYFQGNSAPDKSGLPSDRFSAERTGGSVSTLTIQRTQQEDSAVYLCASSLNEGGASPAQHFGDGTRLSIL.